This TCR beta chain was recorded in a study of blood T cell repertoires in COVID-19. With 0 bases clipped from V and 8 bases from J, the junction kept 7 bases outside the gene matches. This CDR3 comprises 15 residues. Germline CDR1 is LNHNV and CDR2 is YYDKDF (reference sequence). TCRdb's table, derived via immunoSEQ multiplex PCR, lists solely in-frame clones and lacks some. The sample records about 50,000 clones, around 86% being singletons. In this sample, this clone turned up a few times. The source is an older man with active COVID-19. The sample was peripheral blood. This rearrangement joins TRBV15 to TRBJ2-3, with 8 bases lining up with TRBD2. The DNA for the CDR3 is TGTGCCACCAGCAGAGATACGGCGGGGGGCAGTACGCAGTATTTT. Its translation is CATSRDTAGGSTQYF.